The TCR beta chain under discussion was sequenced for a study of OX40 agonist ivuxolimab in advanced cancers. Overall study findings and caveats: Averaged across samples, CD8+ T cells carried more expanded clones than CD4+ did.

The CDR3 is 15 residues long. Germline CDR1 SSHAT, CDR2 FNYEAQ (reference sequence). J was trimmed by 4 bases and V by 5 bases; bases with no gene match: 9. As to this clone: Its cognate antigen is unknown.

Some clones are missing from TCRdb's copy, which holds only in-frame ones; the method was immunoSEQ multiplex PCR. This table holds 100,000 to 150,000 clones, about 94% found once. This sample comprised CD4+ or CD8+ T cells sorted from blood, obtained in a trial of the OX40 agonist ivuxolimab. This chain uses TRBV7-7 with TRBJ2-5; 8 positions agree with TRBD1. This TCR was sampled from an adult with an advanced solid tumor such as melanoma, head and neck, liver or kidney cancer. CDR3 sequence: CASSRDRGTSETQYF. The CDR3 DNA reads as TGTGCCAGCAGCCGCGACAGGGGAACTTCAGAGACCCAGTACTTC.